This entry concerns a single T cell receptor beta chain. Its binding antigen is unknown. At one boundary the junction diverges from the germline segment, which might be a read error. Without any cell sorting, total RNA and DNA were co-extracted from approximately 20-30 mg of bulk tissue using the AllPrep DNA/RNA mini kit. Between late 2015 and early 2016, a few patients in China with histopathologically diagnosed primary liver carcinoma had their tumors surgically resected. Patients had chronic HBV infection and were treatment-naive at sampling. Five spatially separated regions were sampled from each tumor: the superior, inferior, left-lateral and right-lateral poles, plus the tumor centre. More than 80% viable tumor cells were found by histology in every tumor sample. Pieces of fresh tumor and adjacent tissue were cut in half, with one half kept in RNAlater at -80 degrees C and the other half sent for histology.

This record belongs to a study of tumor-infiltrating lymphocytes in primary liver carcinoma (TCRdb year 2017). For context, the study as a whole: The five patients, three men and two women aged 30 to 69 years, had hepatocellular carcinoma (four) or combined HCC and intrahepatic cholangiocarcinoma (one). The five patients had tumors of stage T1-T3 N0M0, with maximum diameters ranging from roughly 4 to 11 cm. Each sample produced about 3.5 to 7.13 million productive TCRbeta reads, and read depth showed no significant difference between tissue types. Across five regions of each liver tumor, along with adjacent normal tissue and blood, the study brought together TCRbeta repertoire sequencing, expression microarrays and whole-exome sequencing. TCRbeta repertoire sequencing covered about 35 specimens from 5 patients: 25 tumor regions, 5 adjacent noncancerous liver tissues and 5 peripheral blood samples. To link TCRbeta repertoire diversity with the local molecular phenotype, the approximately 23 tumor region samples were profiled using Agilent mRNA microarrays. Repertoires from technical replicates were highly reproducible, with mean shared-clone rates roughly 0.9 and correlation coefficients above 0.98.

Study-level results and caveats: Only the TCR beta chain was sequenced, so true repertoire diversity is likely underestimated because unpaired alpha chains were not captured. With just four or five patients in the study, the authors point out that the findings should be validated in a larger study. Pairs of tumor regions showed greater repertoire overlap (mean about 35%) than tumor-adjacent pairs (roughly 17%) or tumor-blood pairs (approximately 14%), which is consistent with antigen-driven expansion. Compared with blood, tumors had a significantly larger share of the repertoire taken up by the top 250 clones (p = 0.039). Comparison of CD4+ and CD8+ T cell repertoires was precluded by the use of bulk unsorted samples. Only roughly 7-24% of top clones appeared in all five regions of a tumor, which suggests that tumor-infiltrating T cells are spatially heterogeneous.

Reading from cysteine to phenylalanine, the CDR3 counts 15 amino acids. Only the CDR3 DNA is retained, 45 bases long and in frame from the first base. Looking up the germline V gene yields CDR1 SGHNT and CDR2 YENEEA. Using a constant-region primer and ProtoScript II reverse transcriptase, TCRbeta-specific cDNA was reverse-transcribed from about 540 ng total RNA. TCRbeta libraries were built with three nested multiplex PCR rounds, a slightly modified ARM-PCR procedure. Each of the first two PCR rounds ran for approximately 11 cycles using multiplex TRBV1-TRBV30 forward primers together with a Cbeta reverse primer. Sample barcodes and Illumina adapters were attached in a final 25-cycle PCR using Deep VentR polymerase. Before sequencing, amplicons of 200-500 bp were gel-purified using a QIAquick gel extraction kit. An Illumina HiSeq 2500 was used to sequence the TCRbeta amplicons with 250-bp paired-end reads. The authors processed their data as follows. Trimmomatic v0.33 was used to quality-trim the reads, and FLASH v1.2.11 was used to merge paired reads so that full CDR3 sequences could be recovered. V, D and J germline segments were assigned to the rearranged TCRbeta sequences by MiGEC v1.2.1b. VDJtools v1.0.0 computed clonotype statistics and Shannon-Wiener diversity indices. Except for diversity analysis, only each sample's 250 most abundant clonotypes were used in subsequent analyses to reduce sampling bias. TCRdb ran its own pipeline on the public reads, namely fastp trimming at Q25 and MiXCR clone calling, and kept in-frame beta chains. Rows with one shared CDR3 protein collapse into an entry with the most common genes and DNA. TCRdb assigned the V and J calls; the authors' analysis was not used. Counted in this sample were roughly 55,000 distinct CDR3 sequences; 60% to 85% of them appeared once. The ten largest make up 57% of the sample.

The sequencing input was liver tumor tissue from sampling region 2. The cell subset or site label, as the study defines it: tumor region T2, inferior pole. The sequence links TRBV11-3 to TRBJ2-1, with 8 bases matching TRBD2. The origin of this receptor is a man aged 35 to 55 with primary liver carcinoma and hepatitis B virus infection. The CDR3 loop reads CVSSAGTREINEQFF. The DNA sequence is TGTGTCAGCAGTGCTGGGACTAGAGAGATTAATGAGCAGTTCTTC.